This TCR beta chain derives from a study of T-cell memory formation after mild COVID-19. This clonotype was recorded a few times. The antigen is undetermined. Study-wide points: The pre-infection memory compartment contained some responding clones, suggesting cross-reactive memory joined. Shrinking CD4+ clones resided mostly in CM and EM, and CD8+ ones in EMRA.

TCRdb reanalysed the 5' RACE reads using MiXCR and keeps one entry per CDR3 protein. The profile covers about 430,000 distinct CDR3 sequences, with 20% to 25% appearing a single time and around 9% taken by the ten largest. Sequences were obtained from PBMCs or a T cell subset sorted from them (not recorded which). The clonotype originates from an adult woman who had mild COVID-19 (a few samples of this study predate the infection). Cell type and time point are not known.

DNA for the CDR3: TGTGCCAGCAGCCAGTCGAGGGTGGACGAGCAGTACTTC. Translating gives CASSQSRVDEQYF. The chain carries TRBV7-9 and TRBJ2-7; possibly TRBD2 for D (5 bases). Trimming stripped 5 bases from V and 5 bases from J, with 13 bases between. From germline, CDR1 is SEHNR and CDR2 FQNEAQ (reference sequence). The CDR3 sequence is 13 residues long.